This passage covers 27 T cell receptor beta chains from one sample sequenced in a study of regulatory T cells in long-lasting Graves disease. Time point in this sample: newly diagnosed GD, antithyroid drugs for less than 3 months. From PBMCs, RNA was extracted and then used to make the TCR library. Building the TCR beta libraries relied on iRepertoire HTBI primers, and CDR3 regions underwent Arm-PCR. Each CDR3 protein gets one entry after TCRdb re-called the multiplex PCR reads with MiXCR. Altogether 370,000 or so distinct CDR3 sequences are present, 15% to 20% being singletons, with the ten largest covering roughly 21%. These data were likewise used in another study, on T cells in Graves' hyperthyroidism and ophthalmopathy.

This specimen consisted of peripheral blood mononuclear cells (PBMCs), obtained at new diagnosis, from a patient treated with antithyroid drugs. Receptor source: a woman between 18 and 29 years old with Graves disease.

This clonotype was picked up many times. This rearrangement joins TRBV20-1 to TRBJ2-7; 8 nucleotides match TRBD1. The CDR3 covers 13 residues. Unmatched junction bases numbered 2, after V lost 1 base and J lost 3 bases. In germline, CDR1 is DFQATT, CDR2 SNEGSKA (reference sequence). The CDR3 DNA is TGCAGTGCTAGAGGGGACAGGAACTACGAGCAGTACTTC. It codes for CSARGDRNYEQYF.

This clonotype is a singleton in its sample. A much larger clone sits a single nucleotide away, making a read error possible. The chain carries TRBV2 and TRBJ1-5, with unresolved D. Trimming removed 6 bases from V and 9 bases from J, with 21 bases in between. The CDR3 loop spans 15 amino acids. Germline CDR1 SNHLY, CDR2 FYNNEI. The CDR3 nucleotides read TGTGCCAGCAGCAATTCGGAGGGTAGAGTTTGGCCCCAGCATTTT. This translates into CASSNSEGRVWPQHF.

This clonotype came up many times. The CDR3 spells CASADRGNYGYTF. DNA for the CDR3: TGTGCCAGCGCGGACAGGGGGAACTATGGCTACACCTTC. The rearrangement joins TRBV2 to TRBJ1-2, with 10 bases fitting TRBD1. Germline CDR1 and CDR2: SNHLY and FYNNEI. V shed 8 bases and J 2 bases; nucleotides not matched to a gene: 2. The CDR3 loop spans 13 amino acids.

The chain recombines TRBV3-1 with TRBJ1-5; no reliable D call. CDR1 and CDR2 from the germline V gene are LGHDT and YNNKEL (reference sequence). The CDR3 is 12 amino acids. Between the trimmed V and J ends, which lost 9 bases and 3 bases, there was a span of 9 bases. This CDR3 is CASGMVNQPQHF. Here the CDR3 DNA reads TGTGCCAGTGGGATGGTCAATCAGCCCCAGCATTTT.

This clonotype was observed at least ten times. The genes are TRBV6-1 and TRBJ1-1, with 7 bases lining up with TRBD1. The trim removed 10 bases at V and 4 bases at J, leaving 6 bases unmatched. Germline loops: CDR1 MNHNS, CDR2 SASEGT. CDR3 length: 12 residues. The CDR3 loop reads CATQGVSTEAFF. The CDR3, as DNA: TGTGCCACCCAGGGGGTGAGCACTGAAGCTTTCTTT.

This clonotype has ten or more counts. This chain links TRBV3-1 with TRBJ1-2; tentative D call: TRBD1 (5 bases). V lost 4 bases to trimming and J lost 8 bases, with 14 bases between them. The CDR3 covers 13 residues. Germline loops: CDR1 LGHDT, CDR2 YNNKEL (reference sequence). CDR3 sequence reads: CASSPGRGEGYTF. In DNA form, the CDR3 reads TGTGCCAGCAGCCCCGGAAGGGGAGAAGGCTACACCTTC.

This clonotype occurred many times. The chain employs TRBV20-1 and TRBJ2-7; no clear D gene. V was pared by 0 bases and J by 0 bases, with 6 bases between. Germline assignment: CDR1 DFQATT and CDR2 SNEGSKA (reference sequence). CDR3 length: 13 amino acids. This CDR3 reads CSARDRYSYEQYF. The CDR3 DNA follows: TGCAGTGCTAGAGATAGGTACTCCTACGAGCAGTACTTC.

J is TRBJ2-2 and V is TRBV3-1; no firm D call. This CDR3 region has 13 residues. V was clipped by 6 bases and J by 3 bases, with 8 bases between them. The V gene's germline CDR1 is LGHDT and CDR2 YNNKEL (reference sequence). The CDR3 loop is CASRSSDTGELFF. The CDR3, as DNA: TGTGCCAGCAGGTCTAGTGACACCGGGGAGCTGTTTTTT.

This clonotype was detected a few times. V gene TRBV6-5 combines with J gene TRBJ1-2; TRBD1 might be the D (6 bases). Trimming removed 4 bases from V and 5 bases from J, with 14 bases in between. Germline lookup yields CDR1 MNHEY and CDR2 SVGAGI. This CDR3 comprises 14 residues. CDR3 amino acids: CASSSPSTGYGYTF. CDR3 coding DNA: TGTGCCAGCAGTTCCCCCAGTACAGGGTATGGCTACACCTTC.

The chain couples TRBV4-1 to TRBJ1-4; D may be TRBD1 (5 bases). Trimming removed 4 bases at V and 3 bases at J, with 15 bases between. The CDR3 has 16 amino acids. Germline V gives CDR1 MGHRA, CDR2 YSYEKL. CDR3 region: CASSLSSGAPNEKLFF. In DNA, the CDR3 is TGCGCCAGCAGCCTTAGTTCCGGGGCGCCTAATGAAAAACTGTTTTTT.

This clonotype showed up many times. The chain's CDR3 is CASNLFRPNTGELFF. The CDR3 bases are TGTGCCAGCAATCTTTTTCGGCCGAACACCGGGGAGCTGTTTTTT. The chain links TRBV6-1 to TRBJ2-2; D is ambiguous. The CDR3 length is 15 residues. Germline V gene lookup returns CDR1 MNHNS and CDR2 SASEGT. V was trimmed by 7 bases and J by 0 bases, leaving 12 bases between them.

The chain is built from TRBV20-1 and TRBJ1-3, with D possibly being TRBD1 (5 bases). Trimming removed 0 bases from V and 0 bases from J, with 12 bases in between. CDR3 length: 16 amino acids. Germline-derived CDR1 and CDR2 are DFQATT and SNEGSKA (reference sequence). The CDR3 coding sequence is TGCAGTGCTAGAGAATTGGACATTCGCTCTGGAAACACCATATATTTT. As protein: CSARELDIRSGNTIYF.

The chain combines TRBV6-1 with TRBJ2-7; 10 bases are shared with TRBD2. CDR1 MNHNS and CDR2 SASEGT come from the germline V gene. Germline trimming cut 7 bases from V and 5 bases from J; bases unmatched to any gene: 8. The CDR3 loop spans 14 amino acids. The CDR3 coding sequence is TGTGCCAGCAAAACGGGACTAGCGAACCACGAGCAGTACTTC. It codes for CASKTGLANHEQYF.

This clonotype was found many times. This chain's CDR3 is CASSGRTVRSYEQYF. The CDR3 DNA is TGTGCCAGCAGTGGGCGGACAGTAAGGTCCTACGAGCAGTACTTC. The genes are TRBV12-3 or TRBV12-4 and TRBJ2-7; maybe TRBD1 (6 bases). Deletions cut 5 bases from V and 1 base from J, with 15 bases between. This CDR3 spans 15 amino acids.

The chain is built from TRBV7-9 and TRBJ1-5; D unclear. The CDR3 totals 13 residues. Germline CDR1 SEHNR, CDR2 FQNEAQ (reference sequence). Trimming left V 3 bases short and J 7 bases short, with 10 bases between. The CDR3 region is CASSFTPSQPQHF. Written as DNA, the CDR3 is TGTGCCAGCAGCTTTACACCGTCCCAGCCCCAGCATTTT.

This clonotype was seen repeatedly, ten times or more. This rearrangement joins TRBV28 to TRBJ2-7; TRBD1 agrees at 7 bases. The J segment lost 3 bases and the V segment lost 11 bases, leaving 4 bases of the junction unmatched. Germline CDR1 MDHEN, CDR2 SYDVKM. The length of the CDR3 is 11 residues. The CDR3 protein is CASGQLYEQYF. Written as DNA, the CDR3 is TGTGCCTCGGGACAGCTCTACGAGCAGTACTTC.

Ten or more counts support this clonotype. This chain uses TRBV6-2 or TRBV6-3 with TRBJ1-5; 7 bases line up with TRBD1. Germline loops: CDR1 MNHEY, CDR2 SVGEGT. The ends lost 0 bases at V and 4 bases at J; junction bases unmatched: 9. The CDR3 is 17 amino acids. As DNA, the CDR3 is TGTGCCAGCAGTTACTCTGACCCAGGGGGTGGTAATCAGCCCCAGCATTTT. Translated, it gives CASSYSDPGGGNQPQHF.

This clonotype appeared many times. Compared with germline, one end of the junction differs, possibly owing to a read error. This rearrangement joins TRBV6-2 or TRBV6-3 to TRBJ1-2; no definite D call. CDR3 size: 12 residues. Germline-derived CDR1 and CDR2 are MNHEY and SVGEGT. CDR3 amino acids: CASSEREVAVCF. The CDR3 bases are TGTGCCAGCAGTGAAAGGGAGGTTGCCGTTTGCTTC.

This clonotype was found many times. This chain links TRBV20-1 with TRBJ2-1; D remains ambiguous. Germline V lookup: CDR1 DFQATT, CDR2 SNEGSKA (reference sequence). CDR3 length: 12 amino acids. Trimming took 1 base from V and 3 from J, leaving 4 bases between them. CDR3 nucleotides: TGCAGTGCTAGAGCAGGCTACAATGAGCAGTTCTTC. Translation gives CSARAGYNEQFF.

This clonotype was observed many times. One junction end does not reproduce the germline sequence, and a read error may be involved. The rearrangement uses TRBV4-2 and TRBJ2-1, with D possibly being TRBD2 (5 bases). The CDR3 length is 17 residues. The germline V gene has CDR1 LGHNA and CDR2 YNFKEQ. The chain's CDR3 is CASSQDLMRASNNEQFF. The CDR3 nucleotides are TGTGCCAGCAGCCAAGATCTTATGAGGGCCTCCAACAATGAGCAGTTCTTC.

In this sample, this clonotype turned up many times. The rearrangement joins TRBV5-1 to TRBJ2-3; either TRBD1 or TRBD2 may fit D (6 bases each). Looked up from germline, CDR1 is SGHRS and CDR2 is YFSETQ. The CDR3 is 14 residues long. The ends were cut back, 4 bases at V and 3 bases at J, with 12 bases in the middle. The CDR3 protein is CASSRGARTDTQYF. The CDR3 coding sequence is TGCGCCAGCAGCAGGGGGGCCAGAACAGATACGCAGTATTTT. Variable domain in full (rest from reference TRBV5-1 and TRBJ2-3): KAGVTQTPRYLIKTRGQQVTLSCSPISGHRSVSWYQQTPGQGLQFLFEYFSETQRNKGNFPGRFSGRQFSNSRSEMNVSTLELGDSALYLCASSRGARTDTQYFGPGTRLTVL.

Ten or more counts support this clonotype. The chain combines TRBV2 with TRBJ2-5, with TRBD1 matching over 9 bases. The ends lost 6 bases at V and 3 bases at J; junction bases unmatched: 5. In germline, CDR1 is SNHLY, CDR2 FYNNEI. CDR3 length: 14 residues. The CDR3 reads CASRDRGVKETQYF. CDR3 DNA: TGTGCCAGCAGGGACAGGGGCGTTAAAGAGACCCAGTACTTC. The whole variable domain, remainder taken from reference TRBV2 and TRBJ2-5, is EPEVTQTPSHQVTQMGQEVILRCVPISNHLYFYWYRQILGQKVEFLVSFYNNEISEKSEIFDDQFSVERPDGSNFTLKIRSTKLEDSAMYFCASRDRGVKETQYFGPGTRLLVL.

This clonotype has a handful of counts. V is TRBV7-9 and J is TRBJ1-4; the D is unclear. Germline CDR1 is SEHNR and CDR2 is FQNEAQ (reference sequence). V was shortened by 1 base and J by 2 bases, with 11 bases between the two germline ends. The CDR3 length is 16 residues. CDR3 amino acids: CASSLGLRTTNEKLFF. The CDR3 DNA reads TGTGCCAGCAGCTTAGGGCTCAGAACCACTAATGAAAAACTGTTTTTT.

This clonotype was seen ten or more times. The chain employs TRBV20-1 and TRBJ2-1; 9 nucleotides align to TRBD2. Germline loops: CDR1 DFQATT, CDR2 SNEGSKA (reference sequence). The CDR3 runs 15 residues. V lost 3 bases to trimming and J lost 7 bases; unmatched junction nucleotides: 10. The CDR3 protein is CSARSPAGGRNEQFF. The CDR3 DNA is TGCAGTGCTAGGTCGCCTGCGGGGGGGCGGAATGAGCAGTTCTTC.

This clonotype was observed at least ten times. The chain has TRBV18 and TRBJ2-1; D uncertain. The CDR3 length is 14 residues. The V end lost 3 bases, the J end lost 4 bases, and 10 bases lay between the germline ends. Germline V lookup: CDR1 KGHSH, CDR2 LQKENI. The CDR3 DNA reads TGTGCCAGCTCACCGGTCCCCCGGTACAATGAGCAGTTCTTC. Translating it yields CASSPVPRYNEQFF.

This clonotype was observed at least ten times. The gene calls are TRBV5-5 and TRBJ2-5, with TRBD2 as a possible D gene (5 bases). From germline, CDR1 is SGHKS and CDR2 YYEKEE (reference sequence). The CDR3 runs 14 residues. Between the trimmed V and J ends, which lost 0 bases and 2 bases, there was a span of 8 bases. Here the CDR3 reads CASSLASYQETQYF. The CDR3 DNA is TGTGCCAGCAGCTTGGCTAGCTATCAAGAGACCCAGTACTTC.

This clonotype has at least ten counts. V is TRBV30 and J is TRBJ2-7, with D perhaps matching TRBD1 (5 bases). Trimming cost V 4 bases and J 1 base, with 14 bases left between them. The CDR3 totals 14 residues. Germline V lookup: CDR1 GTSNPN, CDR2 SVGIG (reference sequence). In DNA form, the CDR3 reads TGTGCCTGGACCCCTGGACAAGGATCCTACGAGCAGTACTTC. It translates to CAWTPGQGSYEQYF.